The rows below give T cell receptor beta chains drawn from one sample of a study of blood T cells in healthy people across ages. TCRdb reprocessed the 5' RACE reads with MiXCR, giving one entry per CDR3 protein. There are about 750,000 distinct CDR3 sequences in the sample; approximately 55% occur only once, and about 42% lies in the top ten. The specimen was blood. The source is a man of 80 years or more in good health. Both conserved end residues are part of each CDR3. The order of the fields is D gene, V gene, J gene, clone size, CDR3 protein, CDR3 DNA. A D gene is named only where the DNA matches it firmly. The size of a clone is reported for some rows only, either as once, few or many, or as a class for expanded clones.

NA	TRBV6-6	TRBJ2-5	NA	CASSYSKGKETQYF	TGTGCCAGCAGTTACTCGAAAGGGAAAGAGACCCAGTACTTC
NA	TRBV12-3/TRBV12-4	TRBJ2-3	NA	CASSFWGLSTDTQYF	TGTGCCAGCAGTTTCTGGGGGCTTAGCACAGATACGCAGTATTTT
NA	TRBV10-3	TRBJ2-1	NA	CAIRKDSSSYNEQFF	TGTGCCATCAGGAAAGACAGCAGCTCCTACAATGAGCAGTTCTTC
TRBD1	TRBV6-6	TRBJ1-1	NA	CASSRGPSTEAFF	TGTGCCAGCAGTAGGGGGCCGAGCACTGAAGCTTTCTTT
TRBD2	TRBV7-6	TRBJ2-1	NA	CASSHPSLAGGPYEQFF	TGTGCCAGCAGCCACCCTTCCCTAGCGGGAGGGCCGTATGAGCAGTTCTTC
NA	TRBV5-1	TRBJ2-5	NA	CASSLGQFVETQYF	TGCGCCAGCAGCTTGGGACAGTTTGTGGAGACCCAGTACTTC
NA	TRBV2	TRBJ2-1	NA	CAGSEVGRGAAQFF	TGTGCCGGCAGTGAGGTGGGGCGAGGGGCGGCGCAGTTCTTC
TRBD2	TRBV7-2	TRBJ2-5	NA	CASSLDSGAGGETQYF	TGTGCCAGCAGCTTAGATAGCGGGGCCGGGGGAGAGACCCAGTACTTC
NA	TRBV5-1	TRBJ2-6	NA	CASSAGVFSGANVLTF	TGCGCCAGCAGCGCAGGGGTTTTTTCTGGGGCCAACGTCCTGACTTTC
NA	TRBV20-1	TRBJ2-1	NA	CSARLGGPAGYEQFF	TGCAGTGCTAGATTGGGGGGCCCGGCGGGGTATGAGCAGTTCTTC
NA	TRBV7-9	TRBJ2-3	NA	CASSYDQINRYAYF	TGTGCCAGCAGTTACGACCAGATCAACAGATACGCGTATTTT
NA	TRBV5-6	TRBJ2-7	NA	CASSFRSGPAEQYF	TGTGCCAGCAGCTTTCGGTCTGGCCCCGCGGAGCAGTACTTC
TRBD1	TRBV29-1	TRBJ2-7	NA	CSVEGQGAGEQYF	TGCAGCGTTGAAGGACAGGGGGCGGGCGAGCAGTACTTC
NA	TRBV20-1	TRBJ2-5	NA	CSVMMGLRGKTQYF	TGCAGTGTGATGATGGGGCTTAGGGGGAAGACCCAGTACTTC
NA	TRBV10-3	TRBJ2-7	few	CAIGDRAGYEQYF	TGTGCCATCGGAGACAGGGCGGGATACGAGCAGTACTTC
NA	TRBV10-3	TRBJ2-7	NA	CAISGGDSPGLREQYF	TGTGCCATCAGTGGGGGAGACAGCCCGGGCCTTCGGGAGCAGTACTTC
NA	TRBV29-1	TRBJ2-7	many	CSGGRDFYEQYF	TGCAGCGGGGGGCGGGATTTCTACGAGCAGTACTTC
NA	TRBV11-2	TRBJ2-7	NA	CASVGVFYEQYF	TGTGCCAGCGTGGGAGTATTCTACGAGCAGTACTTC
NA	TRBV12-3/TRBV12-4	TRBJ2-3	NA	CASIGVDRHAYF	TGTGCCAGCATAGGAGTTGATCGACACGCGTATTTT
NA	TRBV14	TRBJ2-1	NA	CASSQVLHEQFF	TGTGCCAGCAGCCAAGTACTCCATGAGCAGTTCTTC
NA	TRBV5-1	TRBJ1-3	NA	CASSLERTLAGNTIYF	TGCGCCAGCAGCTTGGAGCGCACACTAGCTGGAAACACCATATATTTT
TRBD1	TRBV12-5	TRBJ2-7	few	CASGSTGAYEQYF	TGTGCTAGTGGTTCGACAGGGGCCTACGAGCAGTACTTC